This TCR beta chain was documented in a study of T cell responses to AZD1222 COVID-19 vaccine. V lost 6 bases and J lost 8, with 7 bases in between. Germline CDR1 SQVTM, CDR2 ANQGSEA. This CDR3 contains 9 residues. General observations from the study: Mostly white British, mostly female donors; authors suggested clonal diversity may be underestimated. Spike was spanned by vaccine-associated CD4 TCRs, which were dominant at 160-218 and 743-854. The study found Spike-specific TCR breadth and depth rose after two AZD1222 doses.

The assay was immunoSEQ multiplex PCR, and TCRdb's table has in-frame clones only and misses some. The data contain some 170,000 clones, 85% to 95% of them singletons. Notes on this clone: Antigen: not known.

This clonotype was obtained from an adult who received the AZD1222 COVID-19 vaccine. The sequences come from peripheral blood, collected 28 days after the second AZD1222 dose. The gene calls are TRBV29-1 and TRBJ1-2; D remains unclear. Here the CDR3 reads CSVGNGYTF. CDR3 in DNA: TGCAGCGTAGGCAACGGCTACACCTTC.